The 7 T cell receptor beta chains reported below all come from one sample, sequenced in a study of blood T cell repertoires in COVID-19. The repertoire was sequenced with immunoSEQ multiplex PCR; TCRdb's copy has only in-frame clones and lacks some. Here the sample spans tens of thousands of clones, approximately 86% being singletons. The source material was peripheral blood. The receptors shown here come from a human donor in a cohort sampled during active COVID-19. The donor label of this sample is uncertain.

The chain combines TRBV24-1 with TRBJ2-3, with TRBD2 identical over 7 bases. Germline lookup yields CDR1 KGHDR and CDR2 SFDVKD. Unmatched junction bases numbered 5, after V lost 2 bases and J lost 4 bases. The CDR3 has 15 residues. Here the CDR3 reads CATSDWGGSADTQYF. For the CDR3, the DNA is TGTGCCACCAGTGATTGGGGCGGGAGTGCAGATACGCAGTATTTT.

The rearrangement joins TRBV28 to TRBJ1-4; D perhaps matches TRBD1 (5 bases). This CDR3 is built from 14 residues. V dropped 7 bases and J dropped 0 bases, with 9 bases sitting between them. Germline CDR1 is MDHEN and CDR2 is SYDVKM. The CDR3 loop is CASIDSTTNEKLFF. CDR3 coding DNA: TGTGCCAGCATTGACAGTACAACTAATGAAAAACTGTTTTTT.

The gene calls are TRBV10-3 and TRBJ1-1, with TRBD1 as a possible D gene (5 bases). The CDR3 spans 13 residues. V was pared by 5 bases and J by 1 base, with 8 bases between. Germline CDR1 reads ENHRY; CDR2 reads SYGVKD. CDR3 sequence reads: CAISQGSNTEAFF. The CDR3 bases are TGTGCCATCAGTCAGGGATCGAACACTGAAGCTTTCTTT.

The chain has TRBV12-3 or TRBV12-4 and TRBJ1-1, with 9 bases that match TRBD1. V dropped 4 bases and J dropped 6; count of bases not matched to a gene: 3. This CDR3 contains 13 residues. CDR3 DNA: TGTGCCAGCAGTTCTGGGACAGGGTCTGAAGCTTTCTTT. Residues: CASSSGTGSEAFF.

This chain links TRBV4-1 with TRBJ1-6; D remains ambiguous. The CDR3 consists of 18 residues. V lost 0 bases to trimming and J lost 3 bases, with 15 bases between them. Germline V gives CDR1 MGHRA, CDR2 YSYEKL. CDR3 in DNA: TGCGCCAGCAGCCAAGATCGTACGGACTTTTACTATAATTCACCCCTCCACTTT. It translates to CASSQDRTDFYYNSPLHF.

This chain joins TRBV7-2 and TRBJ2-7, with 14 bases fitting TRBD2. The V segment lost 3 bases and the J segment 3 bases; nucleotides outside the gene matches: 13. This CDR3 contains 19 residues. Germline V gene lookup returns CDR1 SGHTA and CDR2 FQGNSA. CDR3 residues: CASSLKGTGGTSGSYEQYF. DNA of the CDR3: TGTGCCAGCAGCTTGAAAGGGACAGGTGGGACTAGCGGGAGCTACGAGCAGTACTTC.

V and J are TRBV3-1 (or the pseudogene TRBV3-2) and TRBJ2-7; possibly TRBD2 for D (7 bases). The CDR3 loop spans 12 amino acids. V was cut by 3 bases and J by 6 bases, with 9 bases left in between. Looked up from germline, CDR1 is LGHDT and CDR2 is YNNKEL (reference sequence). CDR3 nucleotides: TGTGCCAGCAGCCAGAGGGGGGGCGAGCAGTACTTC. Translating it yields CASSQRGGEQYF.